This T cell receptor beta chain was sequenced in a study of T-cell reconstitution after alpha-beta-depleted transplantation in children. General study findings and limits: T-cell counts and diversity were attributed mostly to newly produced T cells one year after transplant. Some patients owed their high day-60 TCRbeta diversity to surviving recipient T cells and thymic progenitors.

Points on this clonotype: Its antigen is as yet unknown. A much bigger clone sits one base away, suggesting this may be a read error.

CDR3 size: 15 residues. Per germline, CDR1 ENHRY and CDR2 SYGVKD. A library of TCRbeta sequences, prepared with unique molecular identifiers, was generated. One entry per CDR3 protein results from TCRdb running MiXCR on the PCR reads. The repertoire holds 750,000 to 950,000 distinct CDR3 sequences, less than 20% seen once, with just under 5% in the top ten. The clonotype was recovered from a male patient between 10 and 17 years old who had a stem cell transplant for acute lymphoblastic leukemia, so the T cells may come from the graft donor. The chain couples TRBV10-3 to TRBJ2-7; 9 bases fit TRBD1. Sequences were derived from PBMCs, mostly from graft donor cells, sampled 360 days after TCRalphabeta/CD19-depleted stem cell transplant. The CDR3 bases are TGTGCCATCAATGAGCCCGGGACAGGGTCTAGCGAGCAGTACTTC. Its translation: CAINEPGTGSSEQYF.